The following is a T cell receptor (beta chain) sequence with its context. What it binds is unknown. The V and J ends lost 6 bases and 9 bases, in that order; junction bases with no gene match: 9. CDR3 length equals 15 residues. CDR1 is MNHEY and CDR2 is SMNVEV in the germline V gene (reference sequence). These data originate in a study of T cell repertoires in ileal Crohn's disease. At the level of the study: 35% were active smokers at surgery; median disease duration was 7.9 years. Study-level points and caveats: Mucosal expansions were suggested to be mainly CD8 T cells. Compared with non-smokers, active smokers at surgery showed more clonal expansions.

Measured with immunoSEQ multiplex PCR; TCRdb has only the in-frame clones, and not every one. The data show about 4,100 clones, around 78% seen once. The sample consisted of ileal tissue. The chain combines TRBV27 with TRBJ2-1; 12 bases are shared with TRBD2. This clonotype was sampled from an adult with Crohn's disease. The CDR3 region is CASSWGQGLAGEQFF. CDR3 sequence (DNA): TGTGCCAGCAGCTGGGGGCAGGGACTAGCGGGTGAGCAGTTCTTC.